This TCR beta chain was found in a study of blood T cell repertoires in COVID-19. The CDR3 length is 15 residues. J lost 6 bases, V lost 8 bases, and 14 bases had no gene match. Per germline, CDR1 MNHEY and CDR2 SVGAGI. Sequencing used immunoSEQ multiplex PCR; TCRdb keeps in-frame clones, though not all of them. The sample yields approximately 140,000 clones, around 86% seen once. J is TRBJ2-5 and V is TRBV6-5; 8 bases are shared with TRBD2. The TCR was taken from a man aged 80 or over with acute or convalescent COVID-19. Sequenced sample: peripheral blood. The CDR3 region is CASGKGLDGRQTQYF. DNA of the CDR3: TGTGCCAGCGGCAAGGGACTAGACGGCCGCCAGACCCAGTACTTC.